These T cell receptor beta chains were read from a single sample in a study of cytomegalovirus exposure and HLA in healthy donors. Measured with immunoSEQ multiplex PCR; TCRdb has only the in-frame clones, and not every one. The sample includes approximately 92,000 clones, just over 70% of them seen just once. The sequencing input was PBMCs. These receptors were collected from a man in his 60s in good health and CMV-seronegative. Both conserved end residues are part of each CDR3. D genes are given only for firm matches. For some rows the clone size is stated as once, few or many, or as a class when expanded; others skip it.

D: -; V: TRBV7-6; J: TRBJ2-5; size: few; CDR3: CASSLVGAGETQYF; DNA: TGTGCCAGCAGCTTAGTAGGGGCTGGCGAGACCCAGTACTTC
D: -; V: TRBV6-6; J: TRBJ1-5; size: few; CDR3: CASSLRGGWTQPQHF; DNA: TGTGCCAGCAGTCTACGGGGGGGATGGACTCAGCCCCAGCATTTT
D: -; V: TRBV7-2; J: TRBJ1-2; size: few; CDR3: CASSPDRQAIYGYTF; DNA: TGTGCCAGCAGCCCCGATCGGCAGGCCATCTATGGCTACACCTTC
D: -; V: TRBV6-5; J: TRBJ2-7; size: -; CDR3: CASSYSGPYEQYF; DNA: TGTGCCAGCAGTTACAGCGGACCCTACGAGCAGTACTTC
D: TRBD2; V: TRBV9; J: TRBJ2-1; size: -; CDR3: CASSVGPLAGGHNEQFF; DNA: TGTGCCAGCAGCGTAGGCCCCTTAGCGGGGGGGCATAATGAGCAGTTCTTC
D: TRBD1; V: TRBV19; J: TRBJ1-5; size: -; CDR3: CASRPGQLNQPQHF; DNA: TGTGCCAGTAGACCGGGACAGCTCAATCAGCCCCAGCATTTT
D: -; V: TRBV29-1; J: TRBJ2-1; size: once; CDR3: CSVVPSGTYNEQFF; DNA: TGCAGCGTTGTACCCAGCGGTACATACAATGAGCAGTTCTTC
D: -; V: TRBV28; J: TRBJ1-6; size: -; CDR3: CASRAHRDGNSPLHF; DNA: TGTGCCAGCAGGGCGCACAGGGACGGCAATTCACCCCTCCACTTT
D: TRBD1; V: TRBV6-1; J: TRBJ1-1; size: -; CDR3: CASSDPGTDMNTEAFF; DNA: TGTGCCAGCAGTGACCCCGGGACAGACATGAACACTGAAGCTTTCTTT
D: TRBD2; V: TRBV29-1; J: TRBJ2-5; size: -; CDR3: CSASSGGAGETQYF; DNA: TGCAGCGCCTCCAGCGGGGGGGCCGGTGAGACCCAGTACTTC
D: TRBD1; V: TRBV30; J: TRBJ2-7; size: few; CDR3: CAWSVLDRVYPEQYF; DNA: TGTGCCTGGAGTGTACTCGACAGGGTCTATCCTGAGCAGTACTTC
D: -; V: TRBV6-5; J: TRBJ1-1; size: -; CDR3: CASSYLPEGAEAFF; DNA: TGTGCCAGCAGTTACCTGCCCGAGGGGGCTGAAGCTTTCTTT
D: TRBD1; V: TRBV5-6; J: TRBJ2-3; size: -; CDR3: CASSLMGQGTDTQYF; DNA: TGTGCCAGCAGCTTGATGGGACAGGGAACAGATACGCAGTATTTT
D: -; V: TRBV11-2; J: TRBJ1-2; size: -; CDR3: CASSSGIYYGYTF; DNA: TGTGCCAGCAGCTCAGGGATCTACTATGGCTACACCTTC
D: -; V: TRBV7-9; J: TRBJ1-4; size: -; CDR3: CASSLRTAVVLTNEKLFF; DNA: TGTGCCAGCAGCTTAAGGACAGCAGTTGTGTTAACTAATGAAAAACTGTTTTTT
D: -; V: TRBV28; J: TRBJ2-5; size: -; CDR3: CASSFKTQYF; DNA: TGTGCCAGCAGTTTCAAGACCCAGTACTTC
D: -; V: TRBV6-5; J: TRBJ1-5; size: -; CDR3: CASSSGRRNNQPQHF; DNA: TGTGCCAGCAGTTCCGGACGGAGGAACAATCAGCCCCAGCATTTT
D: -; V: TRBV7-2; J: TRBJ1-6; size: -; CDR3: CASSLYGGADRNSPLHF; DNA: TGTGCCAGCAGCTTATACGGGGGTGCGGATCGGAATTCACCCCTCCACTTT
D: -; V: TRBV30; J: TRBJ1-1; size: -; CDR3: CAWSRQNTEAFF; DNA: TGTGCCTGGAGTAGACAGAACACTGAAGCTTTCTTT
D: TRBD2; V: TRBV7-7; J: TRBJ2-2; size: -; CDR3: CASSPNALLAGETGELFF; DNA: TGTGCCAGCAGCCCCAATGCCCTACTCGCGGGAGAGACCGGGGAGCTGTTTTTT
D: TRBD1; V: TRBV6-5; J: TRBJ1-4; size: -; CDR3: CASSRDRDNEKLFF; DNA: TGTGCCAGCAGTAGGGACAGGGACAATGAAAAACTGTTTTTT
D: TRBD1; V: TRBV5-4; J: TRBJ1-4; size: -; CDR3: CASSLGGQGPLDEKLFF; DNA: TGTGCCAGCAGCTTGGGAGGACAGGGCCCGTTGGATGAAAAACTGTTTTTT
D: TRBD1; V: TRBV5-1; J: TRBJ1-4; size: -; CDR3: CASSFQPRLVTGGRSTNEKLFF; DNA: TGCGCCAGCAGCTTCCAACCTCGTTTAGTTACAGGGGGCCGCTCAACTAATGAAAAACTGTTTTTT
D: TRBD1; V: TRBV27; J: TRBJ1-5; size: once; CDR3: CASRLGGAGSRSNQPQHF; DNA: TGTGCCAGCAGACTAGGGGGCGCGGGTAGTAGAAGCAATCAGCCCCAGCATTTT
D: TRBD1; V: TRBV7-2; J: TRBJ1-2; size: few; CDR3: CASSLTGTGSANYGYTF; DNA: TGTGCCAGCAGCTTAACAGGGACAGGGTCAGCTAACTATGGCTACACCTTC
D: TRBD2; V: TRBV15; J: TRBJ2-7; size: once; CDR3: CATSRDRGLAYEQYF; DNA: TGTGCCACCAGCAGAGATCGGGGACTAGCCTACGAGCAGTACTTC